Shown below are 14 T cell receptor beta chains from a single sample sequenced in a study of blood T cell repertoires in COVID-19. TCRdb keeps only in-frame clones here, not all; method: immunoSEQ multiplex PCR. The sample carries 87,000 or so clones, about nine tenths recorded once. Specimen: peripheral blood. The receptor set was obtained from an elderly woman with acute or convalescent COVID-19.

The gene calls are TRBV7-2 and TRBJ2-1; possible D gene TRBD1, 8 bases. Germline CDR1 is SGHTA and CDR2 is FQGNSA. The V gene lost 4 bases and the J gene lost 9 bases, with 13 bases spanning the gap. The CDR3 runs 13 residues. CDR3 bases: TGTGCCAGCAGCTCACAGGGGGAGGGTGAGCAGTTCTTC. Encoded protein: CASSSQGEGEQFF.

The V gene is TRBV7-2, the J gene TRBJ2-1; no definite D call. Deletions cut 4 bases from V and 9 bases from J, with 7 bases between. The CDR3 runs to 11 residues. Germline CDR1 SGHTA, CDR2 FQGNSA. CDR3 DNA sequence: TGTGCCAGCAGCTGGCAGATTGAGCAGTTCTTC. Translated: CASSWQIEQFF.

This chain joins TRBV19 and TRBJ1-5; possible D gene TRBD1, 5 bases. Trimming left V 5 bases short and J 6 bases short, with 17 bases between. Germline loops: CDR1 LNHDA, CDR2 SQIVND (reference sequence). The CDR3 extends over 15 amino acids. The CDR3 sequence: CASSSIGGGVQPQHF. The CDR3 region has the DNA TGTGCCAGTAGTTCGATCGGGGGTGGTGTTCAGCCCCAGCATTTT.

The chain employs TRBV10-1 and TRBJ2-1; D unclear. The CDR3 spans 13 residues. Trimming shortened V by 3 bases and J by 6 bases, and 9 bases separated the two germline ends. Germline values: CDR1 WNHNN, CDR2 SYGVQD (reference sequence). In nucleotides, the CDR3 is TGCGCCAGCAGTGATGCGGCAGTCAATGAGCAGTTCTTC. Its protein is CASSDAAVNEQFF.

This chain connects TRBV19 to TRBJ1-5, with D possibly being TRBD1 (6 bases). This CDR3 has 19 residues. The V gene lost 3 bases and the J gene lost 0 bases, with 21 bases spanning the gap. CDR1 LNHDA and CDR2 SQIVND come from the germline V gene (reference sequence). The CDR3 region has the DNA TGTGCCAGTAGTATGAAGGGGGGACTATTTATTGATAGCAATCAGCCCCAGCATTTT. This sequence encodes CASSMKGGLFIDSNQPQHF.

This clone was seen only a few times. The chain is built from TRBV30 and TRBJ1-5, with D possibly being TRBD1 (6 bases). Germline values: CDR1 GTSNPN, CDR2 SVGIG (reference sequence). Trimming pared 4 bases from V and 3 bases from J, leaving 10 bases between. There are 13 residues in the CDR3. This chain's CDR3 is CAWTQGFNQPQHF. DNA of the CDR3: TGTGCCTGGACTCAGGGGTTCAATCAGCCCCAGCATTTT.

This CDR3 is CSVYDRSEPPYGYTF. In DNA form, the CDR3 reads TGCAGCGTTTACGACAGGTCCGAACCCCCCTATGGCTACACCTTC. The genes are TRBV29-1 and TRBJ1-2, with D perhaps TRBD1 (6 bases). Germline lookup yields CDR1 SQVTM and CDR2 ANQGSEA. This CDR3 has 15 residues. V gave up 5 bases and J gave up 4 bases, with 20 bases separating them.

The chain couples TRBV18 to TRBJ2-5; perhaps TRBD1 as D (6 bases). Germline CDR1 and CDR2: KGHSH and LQKENI. This CDR3 is built from 17 residues. V lost 3 bases, J lost 2 bases, and 19 bases lay in between. The chain's CDR3 is CASSPNRNYRDQETQYF. In DNA form, the CDR3 reads TGTGCCAGCTCACCTAACAGAAACTACAGGGATCAAGAGACCCAGTACTTC.

The V call is TRBV2, the J call TRBJ1-2; D is undetermined. Germline loops: CDR1 SNHLY, CDR2 FYNNEI. The V end was cut by 6 bases, the J end by 4 bases, with 15 bases between. The CDR3 has 14 amino acids. CDR3 in amino acids: CASSAQRVLYGYTF. Written as DNA, the CDR3 is TGTGCCAGCAGCGCCCAGCGGGTTCTCTATGGCTACACCTTC.

The chain is built from TRBV12-3 or TRBV12-4 and TRBJ1-1; a possible D gene is TRBD1 (5 bases). This CDR3 has 13 residues. Between the trimmed V and J ends, which lost 3 bases and 4 bases, there was a span of 9 bases. CDR3 loop: CASSLGGVTEAFF. The CDR3 bases are TGTGCCAGCAGTTTGGGGGGGGTCACTGAAGCTTTCTTT.

This rearrangement joins TRBV7-7 to TRBJ2-1; 12 bases are shared with TRBD2. This CDR3 contains 13 residues. From germline, CDR1 is SSHAT and CDR2 FNYEAQ (reference sequence). CDR3 residues: CASGLAGGDEQFF. CDR3 bases: TGTGCTAGCGGCCTAGCGGGAGGGGATGAGCAGTTCTTC.

The V and J genes are TRBV19 and TRBJ1-1; D may be TRBD1 (6 bases). V was clipped by 6 bases and J by 2 bases, with 16 bases between them. The germline V gene encodes CDR1 LNHDA and CDR2 SQIVND (reference sequence). The CDR3 runs 15 residues. The CDR3 DNA sequence: TGTGCCAGTAGCCCGGTAGGACAGATAAACACTGAAGCTTTCTTT. Translation: CASSPVGQINTEAFF.

The J gene is TRBJ2-1, the V gene TRBV5-1, with a tentative D call TRBD1 (5 bases). This CDR3 has 14 amino acids. Trimming cost V 4 bases and J 5 bases, with 13 bases left between them. The germline CDR1 and CDR2 sequences are SGHRS and YFSETQ. This chain's CDR3 is CASSPSTVNNEQFF. The CDR3 DNA sequence: TGCGCCAGCAGCCCTTCGACAGTGAACAATGAGCAGTTCTTC.

This clone has only one observation. The J gene is TRBJ2-3, the V gene TRBV14, with 7 bases that match TRBD2. Trimming cost V 4 bases and J 1 base; bases outside gene matches: 2. The CDR3 extends over 14 amino acids. The germline gives CDR1 SGHDN, CDR2 FVKESK. In nucleotides, the CDR3 is TGTGCCAGCAGCCCGGGGGGACGCACAGATACGCAGTATTTT. Its protein is CASSPGGRTDTQYF.